This entry is about one T cell receptor beta chain. Authors' processing steps: Researchers report that nucleated cell counts were estimated from reference gene primer amplification. Measured with immunoSEQ multiplex PCR; TCRdb has only the in-frame clones, and not every one. V and J calls plus clone size are reproduced from that table; the DNA served to infer D and trimming. The data hold approximately 140,000 clones, with roughly four fifths observed a single time. These data come from a study of blood T cell repertoires in COVID-19. The CDR3 length is 16 residues. Between the trimmed V and J ends, which lost 1 base and 6 bases, there was a span of 16 bases. Per the germline V gene, CDR1 is SGHNT and CDR2 is YYREEE (reference sequence).

The sequencing sample was made of peripheral blood. This chain joins TRBV5-4 and TRBJ2-2; D is perhaps TRBD2 (7 bases). The sequence was collected from a human donor in a cohort sampled during active COVID-19. In nucleotides, the CDR3 is TGTGCCAGCAGCTTGCTGGGCGGGGGCTTGCCCGGGGAGCTGTTTTTT. Its translation is CASSLLGGGLPGELFF. The entire variable domain, with the rest obtained from reference TRBV5-4 and TRBJ2-2, is as follows: ETGVTQSPTHLIKTRGQQVTLRCSSQSGHNTVSWYQQALGQGPQFIFQYYREEENGRGNFPPRFSGLQFPNYSSELNVNALELDDSALYLCASSLLGGGLPGELFFGEGSRLTVL.